This paragraph covers one TCR beta chain sequence. Its target antigen remains unknown. Base qualities are not at hand, and no much larger clone is one base apart. These data come from a study of Ad26.COV2.S vaccination and SARS-CoV-2 variants (dated by TCRdb to about 2021). About the full investigation: Vaccine-arm donors were drawn from COV1001, a multicentre, randomized, double-blind, placebo-controlled phase I-IIa trial of Ad26.COV2.S in healthy adults. Investigators remained blinded to trial group allocation during experiments and outcome assessment. TCRbeta repertoire sequencing served as the tool for gauging how specific and how broad the SARS-CoV-2-reactive T cell receptors were following Ad26.COV2.S vaccination. Trial participants were randomized into five groups of five, in which low-dose or high-dose Ad26.COV2.S was given once or twice, or placebo was given on both occasions. Dosing of Ad26.COV2.S was intramuscular, at either 5x10^10 or 1x10^11 viral particles, delivered as one shot or as two shots spaced 56 days apart. A total of around 32 samples were included in the TCR-sequenced set, comprising around 19 Ad26.COV2.S vaccine recipients, 5 placebo recipients and 8 SARS-CoV-2 convalescent individuals.

The CDR3 holds 14 amino acids from the cysteine to the phenylalanine. Of the read, only the CDR3 DNA is kept; its 42 bases are in frame from base 1. Via the germline V gene, CDR1 is MNHEY and CDR2 SVGEGT. Trimming costs V 2 bases and J 0 bases, and their ends lie 7 bases apart. The immunoSEQ Assay was the method used to sequence TCRbeta CDR3 regions. After extraction, genomic DNA underwent amplification by bias-controlled multiplex PCR, followed by high-throughput sequencing. In the source study's methods: Collapsing and filtering of sequences were performed to quantify the absolute abundance of each unique TCRbeta CDR3 region. Usable DNA was measured by amplifying reference genes present in all nucleated cells, and TCRbeta template counts were normalized to that usable DNA to estimate T cell fraction. Repertoire TCRs were annotated as SARS-CoV-2-specific when V gene, CDR3 amino acid sequence and J gene were exactly matched to a known reactive TCR set. MIRA supplied the reference SARS-CoV-2 TCR set, which was filtered for enrichment in COVID-19-positive ImmuneCODE repertoires so that public or cross-reactive TCRs were removed. Drawing on the MIRA antigens, annotated TCRs were analysed further at the level of specific ORF or position within ORF. Breadth was defined as annotated unique rearrangements over total unique productive rearrangements; depth was the summed frequency of those rearrangements. Group comparisons of TCR breadth used two-sided Wilcoxon rank-sum tests. TCRdb limited this immuneACCESS table to in-frame rearrangements with V and J called. A share of clones is missing; checked studies link under half to unresolved V genes, and the rest is unexplained. The V and J calls and clone size come from that table; D and trimming were worked out from the DNA. The sample has 300,000 to 400,000 clones on record, about 85% of them singletons. 3% to 4% of the sample goes to the ten largest clones.

Broad study findings and their caveats: Vaccine and placebo recipients had comparable non-spike TCR breadth, which fits with the vaccine containing only spike. Higher spike-specific TCR breadth was observed in Ad26.COV2.S recipients than in placebo recipients (P = 0.0014). The study lacked the statistical power to compare responses across vaccine doses or regimens. It was noted by the authors that total T cell responses may have been underestimated by the TCR breadth and depth analyses. Substantial breadth of spike-specific CD8+ and CD4+ T cell responses was reported after vaccination.

The sample's treatment or condition label, decoded: around 19 received Ad26.COV2.S at low or high dose, single or two shots; 5 received placebo; per-sample allocation not given. For vaccine and placebo recipients, repertoires were sequenced using samples collected on day 63 after the first injection. Cohort 1b enrolled 25 or so adults aged 18-55 years at a single site in Boston, USA, between 29 July and 7 August 2020. Ad26.COV2.S consisted of a replication-incompetent adenovirus type 26 vector by which a prefusion-stabilized SARS-CoV-2 spike protein from the original Wuhan strain was expressed. The rearranged chain carries TRBV6-2 or TRBV6-3 and TRBJ1-2; no D segment can be confidently identified. The sample was peripheral blood, taken in a trial of Ad26.COV2.S vaccine versus placebo. The TCR was taken from a person aged 18-60 years who received the Ad26.COV2.S COVID-19 vaccine or a placebo. Here is the DNA: TGTGCCAGCAGTTACGAGTCGACTAACTATGGCTACACCTTC. Its translation reads: CASSYESTNYGYTF.